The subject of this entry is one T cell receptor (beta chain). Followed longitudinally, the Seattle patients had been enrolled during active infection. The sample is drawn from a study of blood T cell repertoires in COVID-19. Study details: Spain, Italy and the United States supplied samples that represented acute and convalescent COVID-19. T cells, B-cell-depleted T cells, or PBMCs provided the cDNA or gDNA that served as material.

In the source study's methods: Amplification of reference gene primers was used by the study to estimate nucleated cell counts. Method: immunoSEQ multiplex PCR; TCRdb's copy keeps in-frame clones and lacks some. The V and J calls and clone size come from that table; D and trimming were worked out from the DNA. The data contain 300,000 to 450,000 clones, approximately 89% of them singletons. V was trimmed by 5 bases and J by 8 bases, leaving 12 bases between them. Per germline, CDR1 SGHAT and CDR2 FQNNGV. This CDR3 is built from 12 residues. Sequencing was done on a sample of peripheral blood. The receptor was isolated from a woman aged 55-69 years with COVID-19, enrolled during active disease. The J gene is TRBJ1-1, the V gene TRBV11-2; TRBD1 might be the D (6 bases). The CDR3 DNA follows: TGTGCCAGCAGCGGCAGGGGCGGGGAAGCTTTCTTT. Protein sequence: CASSGRGGEAFF.